This T cell receptor (beta chain) was found in a study of shared clonotypes between healthy human individuals (dated by TCRdb to about 2020). A note on the overall study: Three men and two women, aged 18 to 49 years, made up the cohort. For each donor, CD4 naive and CD4 memory were each run on three plates, CD8 naive on two plates, and CD8 memory on one plate. To estimate repertoire size and how much clonotype sharing occurs between individuals, the study deeply sequenced the blood TCR repertoires of several healthy adults. Leukapheresis yielded between about 0.9 and 10 billion PBMCs per donor. To increase sequencing depth and limit assay-specific biases, different laboratories used diverse techniques to prepare libraries and sequence TCR repertoires. Broad study findings and their caveats: About 5% of naive CD4, around 3.6% of naive CD8, 2.3% of memory CD4, and approximately 0.4% of memory CD8 clonotypes were shared across several donors. Based on pairwise subsampling, the degree of clonotype sharing among donors was expected to be affected by sequencing depth. Because the study included a small number of donors, the genetic and exposure-history diversity represented was limited. Sampling was limited to blood, and TCR repertoires in tissue likely differ from TCR repertoires in blood. Estimated clonotype richness was generally larger for naive than for memory subsets. Compared with non-shared clonotypes, clonotypes shared by all four sorted-subset donors had higher generation probabilities. Even with the large sequencing depth, rarefaction of the sorted-subset datasets indicated that sequencing was incomplete.

Looking up the germline V gene yields CDR1 SGHRS and CDR2 YFSETQ. From V the trimming removes 4 bases and from J it removes 3 bases, while the gene matches leave 2 bases of the junction unaccounted for. The CDR3 numbers 13 residues from cysteine through phenylalanine. Only the CDR3 part of the read is kept: 39 bases, read in frame from the first base. This clone was detected once. Its recognized antigen is unknown. Per-nucleotide qualities are absent, and no much larger clonotype sits a single base away. TCR CDR3 regions were amplified from genomic DNA by multiplex PCR using the deep immunoSEQ assay. Genomic DNA extracted from each cell subset was distributed evenly over all wells of several immunoSEQ 96-well plates, and each plate served as one replicate. For sorted subsets, each replicate PCR was loaded with approximately 190 ng genomic DNA, equivalent to about 30,000 T cell genomes. Purified libraries were measured with a Qubit 3.0 fluorometer, size-checked on a Bioanalyzer 2100, and measured again with the KAPA Library Quantification kit. A separate single-read 150-cycle Illumina NextSeq 550 flow cell was used to sequence each immunoSEQ 96-well plate. The authors' analysis ran thus. Because only junctional sequences without quality scores were contained in the immunoSEQ output, filtering matching that applied to full-length reads could not be performed. Sequences were annotated with PyIR, a Python wrapper for IgBLAST v1.9, and V/J genes and CDR3 were assigned using IMGT germline references. Reads were removed for weak V/J assignments (E-value above 1e-6), missing CDR3, stop codons, out-of-frame junctions, or ambiguous translated residues. V3J clonotypes were defined as sequences sharing the same inferred V gene, J gene, and CDR3 amino acid sequence. To compute the percentage overlap between repertoires, the number of shared unique clonotypes was divided by the size of the smaller repertoire. Three approaches were used to assess repertoire richness: RTK rarefaction, the Chao1 estimator, and Recon v2.1 estimates of unobserved clonotypes. Generation probabilities for all TCRbeta clonotypes obtained by the gDNA method from several donors were computed using OLGA. TCRdb took over this immuneACCESS table, retaining in-frame rearrangements with V and J assigned. Such tables are incomplete; in checked studies, under half of the missing clones stem from an unresolved V gene, and the remainder is unexplained. The V and J calls and clone size come from that table; D and trimming were worked out from the DNA. Counted in this sample were 1.6 million or so clones; over 95% of them appeared once. Approximately 1.1% of the sample belongs to the ten largest clones.

The donors were healthy, HIV-negative adults with no recently reported acute infections or vaccinations. Only Caucasian adults living in Nashville, Tennessee, USA were represented among the donors. CD4+ T cells were enriched by magnetic negative selection; naive cells were then positively selected on CD45RA, and the negative fraction formed the memory subset. Blood was obtained by leukapheresis, after which PBMCs were separated by Ficoll-Histopaque density gradient centrifugation and cryopreserved in liquid nitrogen vapor phase. Analytical flow cytometry was used to check the purity and quantity of each magnetically sorted T cell population. Genomic DNA was isolated from each sorted fraction and quantified by UV absorbance on a Nanodrop 2000c.

Sequenced material: naive CD4+ T cells sorted from blood. This sample's cell subset or site label indicates: CD45RA+ positively selected. The sequence was obtained from a young man in good health. The chain couples TRBV5-1 to TRBJ1-2; a stretch of 8 junction bases matches TRBD1. The DNA sequence is TGCGCCAGCAGCAAGGGACAGGACTATGGCTACACCTTC. Its translation reads: CASSKGQDYGYTF.